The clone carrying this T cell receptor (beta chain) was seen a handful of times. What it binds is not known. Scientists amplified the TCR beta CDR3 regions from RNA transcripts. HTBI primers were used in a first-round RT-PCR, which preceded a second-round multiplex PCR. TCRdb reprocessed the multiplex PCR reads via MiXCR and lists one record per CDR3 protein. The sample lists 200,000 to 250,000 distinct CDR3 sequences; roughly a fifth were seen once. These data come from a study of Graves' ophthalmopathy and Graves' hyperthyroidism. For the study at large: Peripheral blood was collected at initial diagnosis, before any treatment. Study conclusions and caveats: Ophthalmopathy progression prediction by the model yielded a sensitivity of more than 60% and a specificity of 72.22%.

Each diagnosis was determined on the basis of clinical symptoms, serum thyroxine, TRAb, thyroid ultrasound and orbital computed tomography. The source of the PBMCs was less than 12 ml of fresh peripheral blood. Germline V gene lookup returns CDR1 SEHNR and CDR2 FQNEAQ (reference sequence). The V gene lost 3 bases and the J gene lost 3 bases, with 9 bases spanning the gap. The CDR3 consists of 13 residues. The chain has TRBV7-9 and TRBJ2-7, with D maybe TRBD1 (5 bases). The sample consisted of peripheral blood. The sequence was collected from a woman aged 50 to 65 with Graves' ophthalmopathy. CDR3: CASSFLDSYEQYF. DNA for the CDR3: TGTGCCAGCAGCTTCCTAGACAGCTACGAGCAGTACTTC.